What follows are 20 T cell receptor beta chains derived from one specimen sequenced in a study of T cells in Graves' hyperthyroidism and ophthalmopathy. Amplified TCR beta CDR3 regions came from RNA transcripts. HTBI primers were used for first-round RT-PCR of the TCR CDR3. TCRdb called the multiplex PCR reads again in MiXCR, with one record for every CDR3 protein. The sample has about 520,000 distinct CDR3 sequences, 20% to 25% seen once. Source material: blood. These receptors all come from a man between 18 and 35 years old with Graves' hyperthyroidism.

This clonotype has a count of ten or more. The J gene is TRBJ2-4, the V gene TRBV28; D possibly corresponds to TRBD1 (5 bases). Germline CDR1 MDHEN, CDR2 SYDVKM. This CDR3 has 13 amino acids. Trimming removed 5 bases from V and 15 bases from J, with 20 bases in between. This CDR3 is CASSLRTPQSVYF. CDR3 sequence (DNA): TGTGCCAGCAGTCTTCGGACACCTCAATCGGTGTACTTC.

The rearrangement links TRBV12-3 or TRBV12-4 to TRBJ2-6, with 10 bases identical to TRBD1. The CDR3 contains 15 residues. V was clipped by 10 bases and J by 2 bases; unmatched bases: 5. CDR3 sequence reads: CAIGGQGPGANVLTF. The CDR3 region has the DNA TGTGCCATCGGGGGACAGGGGCCTGGGGCCAACGTCCTGACTTTC.

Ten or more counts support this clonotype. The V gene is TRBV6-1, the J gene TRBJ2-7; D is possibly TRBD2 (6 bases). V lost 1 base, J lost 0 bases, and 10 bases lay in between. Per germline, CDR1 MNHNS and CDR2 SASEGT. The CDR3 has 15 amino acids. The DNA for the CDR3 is TGTGCCAGCAGTGAAGGTGGAGGGAGCTCCTACGAGCAGTACTTC. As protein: CASSEGGGSSYEQYF.

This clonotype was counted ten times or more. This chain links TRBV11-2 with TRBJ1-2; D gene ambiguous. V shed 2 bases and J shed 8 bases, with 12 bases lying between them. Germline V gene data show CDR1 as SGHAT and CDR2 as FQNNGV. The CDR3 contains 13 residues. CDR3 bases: TGTGCCAGCAGCTTAACCGCGGGCTGGGGCTACACCTTC. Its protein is CASSLTAGWGYTF.

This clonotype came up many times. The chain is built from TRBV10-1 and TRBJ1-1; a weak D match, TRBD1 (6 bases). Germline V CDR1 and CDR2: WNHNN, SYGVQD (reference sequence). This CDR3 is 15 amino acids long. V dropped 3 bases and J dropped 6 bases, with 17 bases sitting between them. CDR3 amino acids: CASSDDSRGISEAFF. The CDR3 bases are TGCGCCAGCAGTGATGATAGCAGGGGAATCTCTGAAGCTTTCTTT.

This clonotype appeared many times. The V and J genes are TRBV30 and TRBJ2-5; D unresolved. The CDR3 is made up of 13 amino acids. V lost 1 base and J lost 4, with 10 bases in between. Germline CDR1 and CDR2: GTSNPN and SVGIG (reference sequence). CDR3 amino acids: CAWSGARLETQYF. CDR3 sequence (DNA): TGTGCCTGGAGTGGGGCCCGACTAGAGACCCAGTACTTC.

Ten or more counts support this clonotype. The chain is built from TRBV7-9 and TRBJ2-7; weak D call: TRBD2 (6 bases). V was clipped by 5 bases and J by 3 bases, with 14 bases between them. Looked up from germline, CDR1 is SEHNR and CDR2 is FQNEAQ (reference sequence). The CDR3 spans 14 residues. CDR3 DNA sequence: TGTGCCAGCAGCCCGGCCGGGGGAGACTACGAGCAGTACTTC. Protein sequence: CASSPAGGDYEQYF.

CDR3 region: CASSPAGASYGYTF. CDR3 bases: TGTGCCAGCAGCCCCGCAGGGGCGAGCTATGGCTACACCTTC. The chain couples TRBV19 to TRBJ1-2; possibly TRBD1 for D (6 bases). This CDR3 comprises 14 residues. The germline CDR1 and CDR2 sequences are LNHDA and SQIVND (reference sequence). Trimming removed 9 bases at V and 4 bases at J, with 18 bases between.

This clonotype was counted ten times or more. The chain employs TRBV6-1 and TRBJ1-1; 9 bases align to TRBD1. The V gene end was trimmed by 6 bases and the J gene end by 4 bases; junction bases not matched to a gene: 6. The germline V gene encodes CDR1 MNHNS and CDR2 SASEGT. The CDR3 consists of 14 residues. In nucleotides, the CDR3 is TGTGCCAGCAGCCGTACAGGGGGCGGCACTGAAGCTTTCTTT. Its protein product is CASSRTGGGTEAFF.

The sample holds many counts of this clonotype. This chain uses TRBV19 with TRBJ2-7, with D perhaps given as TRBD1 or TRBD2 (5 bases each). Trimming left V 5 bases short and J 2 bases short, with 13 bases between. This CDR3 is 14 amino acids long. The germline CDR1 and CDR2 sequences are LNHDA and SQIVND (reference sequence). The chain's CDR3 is CASSPSGPAYEQYF. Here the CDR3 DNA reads TGTGCCAGTAGTCCCTCGGGACCGGCCTACGAGCAGTACTTC.

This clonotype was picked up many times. This chain's CDR3 is CASSLINQNQPQHF. The CDR3 DNA reads as TGTGCCAGCAGTTTAATAAACCAGAATCAGCCCCAGCATTTT. The chain links TRBV28 to TRBJ1-5; D is unresolved. The CDR3 is made up of 14 amino acids. Trimming took 2 bases from V and 4 from J, leaving 9 bases between them. From germline, CDR1 is MDHEN and CDR2 SYDVKM.

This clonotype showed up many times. The CDR3 DNA is TGTGCCAGCAGTTTACACGGACACTTATACGAGCAGTACTTC. Residues: CASSLHGHLYEQYF. This rearrangement joins TRBV12-3 or TRBV12-4 to TRBJ2-7; tentatively, D is TRBD1 (5 bases). Trimming removed 2 bases from V and 4 bases from J, with 12 bases in between. The CDR3 sequence is 14 residues long.

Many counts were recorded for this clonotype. CDR3 sequence reads: CASTLDRTSYSNQPQHF. As DNA, the CDR3 is TGTGCCAGCACTCTGGACAGGACAAGTTATAGCAATCAGCCCCAGCATTTT. The chain has TRBV6-5 and TRBJ1-5; 7 positions agree with TRBD1. Germline V gives CDR1 MNHEY, CDR2 SVGAGI. V gave up 7 bases and J gave up 0 bases; unmatched junction bases: 12. The CDR3 is 17 residues long.

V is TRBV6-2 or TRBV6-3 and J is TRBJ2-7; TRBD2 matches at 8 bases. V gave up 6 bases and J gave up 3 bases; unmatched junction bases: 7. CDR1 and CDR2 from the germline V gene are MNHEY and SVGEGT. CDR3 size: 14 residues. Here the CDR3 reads CASSSVAGNYEQYF. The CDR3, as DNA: TGTGCCAGCAGCTCGGTAGCGGGGAACTACGAGCAGTACTTC.

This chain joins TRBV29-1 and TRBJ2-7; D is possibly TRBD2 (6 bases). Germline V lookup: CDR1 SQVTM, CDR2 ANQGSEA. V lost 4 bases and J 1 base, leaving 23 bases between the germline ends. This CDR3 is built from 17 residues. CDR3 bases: TGCAGCGTTGTGGGAGGATTTTGGTCACCGGTTTCCTACGAGCAGTACTTC. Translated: CSVVGGFWSPVSYEQYF.

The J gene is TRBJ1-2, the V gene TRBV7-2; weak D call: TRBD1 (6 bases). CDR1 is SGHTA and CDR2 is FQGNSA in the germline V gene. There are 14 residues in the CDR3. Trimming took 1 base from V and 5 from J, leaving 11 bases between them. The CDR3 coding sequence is TGTGCCAGCAGCTTAGACGGCAGGGGTTATGGCTACACCTTC. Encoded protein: CASSLDGRGYGYTF.

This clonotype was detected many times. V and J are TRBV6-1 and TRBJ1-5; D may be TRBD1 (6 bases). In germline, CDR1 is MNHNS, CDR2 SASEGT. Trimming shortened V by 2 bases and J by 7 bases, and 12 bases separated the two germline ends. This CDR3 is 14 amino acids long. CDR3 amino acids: CASSEKTGDQPQHF. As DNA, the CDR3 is TGTGCCAGCAGTGAAAAGACAGGCGACCAGCCCCAGCATTTT.

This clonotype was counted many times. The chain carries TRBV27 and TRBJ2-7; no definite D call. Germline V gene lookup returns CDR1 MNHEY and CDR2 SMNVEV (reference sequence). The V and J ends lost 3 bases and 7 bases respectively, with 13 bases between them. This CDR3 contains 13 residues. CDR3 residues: CASSFGAIWEQYF. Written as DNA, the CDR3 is TGTGCCAGCAGTTTTGGCGCCATCTGGGAGCAGTACTTC.

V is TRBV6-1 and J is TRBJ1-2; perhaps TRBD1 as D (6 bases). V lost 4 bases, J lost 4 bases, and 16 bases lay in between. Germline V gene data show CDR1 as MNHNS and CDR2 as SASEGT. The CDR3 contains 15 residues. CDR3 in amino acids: CASSGLDRTSYGYTF. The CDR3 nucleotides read TGTGCCAGCAGTGGGTTGGACAGAACCTCCTATGGCTACACCTTC.

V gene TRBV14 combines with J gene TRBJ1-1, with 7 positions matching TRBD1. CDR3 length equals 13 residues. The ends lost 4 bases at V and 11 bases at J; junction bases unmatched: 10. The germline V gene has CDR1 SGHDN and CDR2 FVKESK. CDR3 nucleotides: TGTGCCAGCAGCCTTCGGACAGGAGGAGTGGCTTTCTTT. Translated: CASSLRTGGVAFF.